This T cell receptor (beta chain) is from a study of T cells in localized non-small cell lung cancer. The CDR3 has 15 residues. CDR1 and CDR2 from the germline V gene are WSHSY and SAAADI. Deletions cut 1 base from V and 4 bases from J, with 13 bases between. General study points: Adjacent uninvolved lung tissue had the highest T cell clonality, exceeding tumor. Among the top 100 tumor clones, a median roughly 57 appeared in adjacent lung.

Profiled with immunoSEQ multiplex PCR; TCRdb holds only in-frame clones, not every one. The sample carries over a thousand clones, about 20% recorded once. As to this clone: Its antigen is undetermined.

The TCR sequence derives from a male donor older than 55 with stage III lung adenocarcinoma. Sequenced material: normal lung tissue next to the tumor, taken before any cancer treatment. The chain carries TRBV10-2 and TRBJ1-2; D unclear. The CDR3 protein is CASSEFTPNTYGYTF. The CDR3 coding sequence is TGCGCCAGCAGTGAGTTTACACCAAATACCTATGGCTACACCTTC.